This is a list of T cell receptor beta chains from one sample in a study of T cell repertoires in cytomegalovirus infection. TCRdb itself ran the reads through MiXCR, one entry per CDR3 protein. The profile shows roughly 600,000 distinct CDR3 sequences, 20% to 25% of them singletons. Sequenced input: CD8+ T cells from PBMCs. These receptors all come from a human donor in good health (CMV status not recorded). Some clones in this sample may be carry-over from other donors' samples. Each CDR3 is given with its conserved first and last residue. The D gene is left open where the match is weak. Size is stated for part of the rows, as once, few or many counts, or as a class when the clone is expanded.

cdr3_nt: TGCAGCGCAGGGACTAGCGGGGGGTACACCGGGGAGCTGTTTTTT
cdr3_aa: CSAGTSGGYTGELFF
d_call: TRBD2
v_call: TRBV29-1
clone_size: .
j_call: TRBJ2-2

cdr3_nt: TGTGCCAGCAGCCCCGGTGGCCGCGCGGGTTATGGCTACACCTTC
cdr3_aa: CASSPGGRAGYGYTF
d_call: .
v_call: TRBV7-9
clone_size: few
j_call: TRBJ1-2

cdr3_nt: TGTGCCAGCAGCCCTAGTTCGCACAAACAGGGTGGAAGGTTTGAAGCTTTCTTT
cdr3_aa: CASSPSSHKQGGRFEAFF
d_call: .
v_call: TRBV12-3/TRBV12-4
clone_size: many
j_call: TRBJ1-1

cdr3_nt: TGTGCCAGCAGCCCCTTGGGCCAGCGGGGGGGCCTGGACAATGAGCAGTTCTTC
cdr3_aa: CASSPLGQRGGLDNEQFF
d_call: TRBD2
v_call: TRBV7-6
clone_size: .
j_call: TRBJ2-1

cdr3_nt: TGTGCCAGCAGTTACGGGTGGGGGCGCGAGTCCACAGATACGCAGTATTTT
cdr3_aa: CASSYGWGRESTDTQYF
d_call: .
v_call: TRBV6-5
clone_size: many
j_call: TRBJ2-3

cdr3_nt: TGTGCCAGCAGCTCCACGGGACAGGCTTTCTCTGGGGCCAACGTCCTGACTTTC
cdr3_aa: CASSSTGQAFSGANVLTF
d_call: TRBD1
v_call: TRBV6-6
clone_size: .
j_call: TRBJ2-6

cdr3_nt: TGTGCCACCAGCAGAGCTGGGTTCAATGAGCAGTTCTTC
cdr3_aa: CATSRAGFNEQFF
d_call: .
v_call: TRBV15
clone_size: .
j_call: TRBJ2-1

cdr3_nt: TGCGCCAGCAGCCTCGGACAGGGGGGAGTCACTGAAGCTTTCTTT
cdr3_aa: CASSLGQGGVTEAFF
d_call: TRBD1
v_call: TRBV5-1
clone_size: .
j_call: TRBJ1-1

cdr3_nt: TGTGCCAGCAGTGGTTCTAGTGACACCAGCACAGATACGCAGTATTTT
cdr3_aa: CASSGSSDTSTDTQYF
d_call: .
v_call: TRBV27
clone_size: many
j_call: TRBJ2-3

cdr3_nt: TGCGCCAGCAGCCAAGTACAGCGGTCCCCAAACACAGATACGCAGTATTTT
cdr3_aa: CASSQVQRSPNTDTQYF
d_call: .
v_call: TRBV4-1
clone_size: .
j_call: TRBJ2-3

cdr3_nt: TGCAGTGCTAGAGATCGTAGGGGGACAATGAACACTGAAGCTTTCTTT
cdr3_aa: CSARDRRGTMNTEAFF
d_call: .
v_call: TRBV20-1
clone_size: .
j_call: TRBJ1-1

cdr3_nt: TGCGCCAGCAGCTCCAGCGGGGATAACAGGAATGAGCAGTTCTTC
cdr3_aa: CASSSSGDNRNEQFF
d_call: TRBD2
v_call: TRBV5-1
clone_size: .
j_call: TRBJ2-1

cdr3_nt: TGTGCCACCAGCAGAGATATCCCCTCTAATGAGCAGTTCTTC
cdr3_aa: CATSRDIPSNEQFF
d_call: .
v_call: TRBV15
clone_size: .
j_call: TRBJ2-1

cdr3_nt: TGCGCCAGCAGCCACAAGCGGGGGGGCAATGAGCAGTTCTTC
cdr3_aa: CASSHKRGGNEQFF
d_call: TRBD2
v_call: TRBV4-3
clone_size: few
j_call: TRBJ2-1

cdr3_nt: TGTGCCAGCAGCTTAAATCCTCGGCTCTATGGCTACACCTTC
cdr3_aa: CASSLNPRLYGYTF
d_call: .
v_call: TRBV7-9
clone_size: many
j_call: TRBJ1-2

cdr3_nt: TGTGCCAGCAGCTTGGATATTAGCGGGGGGGAAGTTGAGCAGTTCTTC
cdr3_aa: CASSLDISGGEVEQFF
d_call: TRBD2
v_call: TRBV5-4
clone_size: few
j_call: TRBJ2-1

cdr3_nt: TGCGCCAGCAGTCAATTCGGGGATCAGCCCCAGCATTTT
cdr3_aa: CASSQFGDQPQHF
d_call: .
v_call: TRBV23-1
clone_size: .
j_call: TRBJ1-5

cdr3_nt: TGTGCCAGCAGTTTATATTTCCACGAGCAGTACTTC
cdr3_aa: CASSLYFHEQYF
d_call: .
v_call: TRBV28
clone_size: many
j_call: TRBJ2-7

cdr3_nt: TGTGCCCTCCGACTTCGGGGGGGAACCGGGGAGCTGTTTTTT
cdr3_aa: CALRLRGGTGELFF
d_call: TRBD2
v_call: TRBV7-9
clone_size: .
j_call: TRBJ2-2

cdr3_nt: TGTGCCAGCAGTCAGGGTGTCCAGGGGGTAGACGAGCAGTACTTC
cdr3_aa: CASSQGVQGVDEQYF
d_call: TRBD1
v_call: TRBV7-2
clone_size: many
j_call: TRBJ2-7

cdr3_nt: TGTGCCAGCAGTACCCCGGGCGGAGACAATGAGCAGTTCTTC
cdr3_aa: CASSTPGGDNEQFF
d_call: .
v_call: TRBV6-2/TRBV6-3
clone_size: .
j_call: TRBJ2-1

cdr3_nt: TGTGCCAGCAGTGAGTGGCAGAATGAGCAGTTCTTC
cdr3_aa: CASSEWQNEQFF
d_call: .
v_call: TRBV25-1
clone_size: few
j_call: TRBJ2-1

cdr3_nt: TGTGCCAGCAGTTTTGGAACGAACAATGAGCAGTTCTTC
cdr3_aa: CASSFGTNNEQFF
d_call: .
v_call: TRBV28
clone_size: few
j_call: TRBJ2-1

cdr3_nt: TGCAGTGCTTCCAATATGCGGGGGGTAGGAGAGACCCAGTACTTC
cdr3_aa: CSASNMRGVGETQYF
d_call: TRBD2
v_call: TRBV20-1
clone_size: .
j_call: TRBJ2-5

cdr3_nt: TGTGCCATCGGCGGGACTAGCGGGGACAATGAGCAGTTCTTC
cdr3_aa: CAIGGTSGDNEQFF
d_call: TRBD2
v_call: TRBV10-3
clone_size: .
j_call: TRBJ2-1

cdr3_nt: TGTGCCAGCAGCTTAGGGTTCTATGGCTACACCTTC
cdr3_aa: CASSLGFYGYTF
d_call: .
v_call: TRBV7-9
clone_size: few
j_call: TRBJ1-2

cdr3_nt: TGTGCCATCGTCAATAACATTTATCCCTACGAGCAGTACTTC
cdr3_aa: CAIVNNIYPYEQYF
d_call: .
v_call: TRBV10-3
clone_size: .
j_call: TRBJ2-7

cdr3_nt: TGTGCCAGCAGTTCTCCACGGACAGGGTGGTTGGAGACCCAGTACTTC
cdr3_aa: CASSSPRTGWLETQYF
d_call: TRBD1
v_call: TRBV6-1
clone_size: few
j_call: TRBJ2-5

cdr3_nt: TGCAGTGCTAGGTGGGACGTCCTTTTGGATGAGCAGTTCTTC
cdr3_aa: CSARWDVLLDEQFF
d_call: .
v_call: TRBV20-1
clone_size: few
j_call: TRBJ2-1

cdr3_nt: TGTGCCAGCAGTGGAGGGTACAATGAGCAGTTCTTC
cdr3_aa: CASSGGYNEQFF
d_call: .
v_call: TRBV2
clone_size: many
j_call: TRBJ2-1

cdr3_nt: TGTGCCAGCAGCGAAGCCGGGACATCCGCAACAGATACGCAGTATTTT
cdr3_aa: CASSEAGTSATDTQYF
d_call: .
v_call: TRBV6-1
clone_size: few
j_call: TRBJ2-3

cdr3_nt: TGTGCCAGCAGCCCACCAGATAATGAAAAACTGTTTTTT
cdr3_aa: CASSPPDNEKLFF
d_call: .
v_call: TRBV6-5
clone_size: few
j_call: TRBJ1-4

cdr3_nt: TGTGCCAGCAGCTTAGACAGTGGGGGAGCAGATACGCAGTATTTT
cdr3_aa: CASSLDSGGADTQYF
d_call: .
v_call: TRBV11-3
clone_size: few
j_call: TRBJ2-3

cdr3_nt: TGTGCCAGCAGCCTGACCGGGACAGGCAAAGAGACCCAGTACTTC
cdr3_aa: CASSLTGTGKETQYF
d_call: TRBD1
v_call: TRBV7-9
clone_size: .
j_call: TRBJ2-5

cdr3_nt: TGTGCCAGCAGCCCCTCTGGGGGGGCCGGTGAAAAACTGTTTTTT
cdr3_aa: CASSPSGGAGEKLFF
d_call: .
v_call: TRBV7-3
clone_size: few
j_call: TRBJ1-4

cdr3_nt: TGTGCCAGCAGCGGCGGGTTATCGCCAGAGACGAACACTGAAGCTTTCTTT
cdr3_aa: CASSGGLSPETNTEAFF
d_call: .
v_call: TRBV6-5
clone_size: .
j_call: TRBJ1-1

cdr3_nt: TGTGCCAGCAGCCCCGGGACAGGCTATGGCTACACCTTC
cdr3_aa: CASSPGTGYGYTF
d_call: TRBD1
v_call: TRBV6-5
clone_size: many
j_call: TRBJ1-2

cdr3_nt: TGCAGTGCTAGTACCGGACAGGGCGCGGCCTATAATTCACCCCTCCACTTT
cdr3_aa: CSASTGQGAAYNSPLHF
d_call: TRBD1
v_call: TRBV20-1
clone_size: .
j_call: TRBJ1-6

cdr3_nt: TGTGCCAGCAGTCCGAGCAGGGACACTGAAGCTTTCTTT
cdr3_aa: CASSPSRDTEAFF
d_call: .
v_call: TRBV12-3/TRBV12-4
clone_size: many
j_call: TRBJ1-1

cdr3_nt: TGTGCCAGCAGCTCCACAGGGGGATGGCAGTTCTTC
cdr3_aa: CASSSTGGWQFF
d_call: TRBD1
v_call: TRBV7-9
clone_size: few
j_call: TRBJ2-1

cdr3_nt: TGTGCCAGCAGTCCATATAGCAATCAGCCCCAGCATTTT
cdr3_aa: CASSPYSNQPQHF
d_call: .
v_call: TRBV28
clone_size: many
j_call: TRBJ1-5

cdr3_nt: TGCAGCGTTTTCGGGACTAGCGGGGGGCCTAGCACAGATACGCAGTATTTT
cdr3_aa: CSVFGTSGGPSTDTQYF
d_call: TRBD2
v_call: TRBV29-1
clone_size: once
j_call: TRBJ2-3

cdr3_nt: TGCGCCAGCAGCCCCACCCAGTACAATGAGCAGTTCTTC
cdr3_aa: CASSPTQYNEQFF
d_call: .
v_call: TRBV5-1
clone_size: .
j_call: TRBJ2-1

cdr3_nt: TGTGCCACCAAAGGAGACTGGGGCAATCAGCCCCAGCATTTT
cdr3_aa: CATKGDWGNQPQHF
d_call: .
v_call: TRBV6-2/TRBV6-3
clone_size: few
j_call: TRBJ1-5

cdr3_nt: TGTGCCAGCAGCGCCGGCTCTCCCCCTGGCTACACCTTC
cdr3_aa: CASSAGSPPGYTF
d_call: .
v_call: TRBV12-3/TRBV12-4
clone_size: few
j_call: TRBJ1-2

cdr3_nt: TGTGCCAGCAGCCCCAGTGCCGTCTGGGGCTACACCTTC
cdr3_aa: CASSPSAVWGYTF
d_call: .
v_call: TRBV7-9
clone_size: .
j_call: TRBJ1-2

cdr3_nt: TGCAGCGTAAAAGTAGGAAACTTGAACACTGAAGCTTTCTTT
cdr3_aa: CSVKVGNLNTEAFF
d_call: .
v_call: TRBV29-1
clone_size: few
j_call: TRBJ1-1